This TCR beta chain emerged from a study of shared clonotypes between healthy human individuals. Study-wide context: Three plates each covered CD4 naive and memory; CD8 naive two, CD8 memory one. General observations from the study: Clonotypes shared by all four donors outscored non-shared clonotypes in generation probability.

Original analysis: Filtering differed because ImmunoSEQ produced junction-only sequences that carried no quality scores. Method: immunoSEQ multiplex PCR; TCRdb's copy keeps in-frame clones and lacks some. The V and J calls and clone size were taken over from that table, and D and trimming were inferred from the DNA. The sample contains some 650,000 clones, roughly 97% of which appear only once. As concerns this clone: Its cognate antigen is unknown.

Input material: naive CD4+ T cells sorted from blood. Subset in this sample: CD45RA+ positively selected. This sequence was found in a woman in her 30s in good health.

In DNA form, the CDR3 reads TGCGCCAGCAGTGTCGAAGAGACCCAGTACTTC. Translated: CASSVEETQYF. The chain links TRBV10-2 to TRBJ2-5, with D hard to call. The CDR3 consists of 11 residues. CDR1 is WSHSY, CDR2 SAAADI, per germline. V was clipped by 4 bases and J by 3 bases, with 3 bases between them.